This T cell receptor (beta chain) was identified during a study of blood T cell repertoires in COVID-19 (dated by TCRdb to the early 2020s). Looking at the study overall: Samples covering the acute and convalescent phases of COVID-19 were provided by collaborators in the United States, Italy and Spain. The material from the prospective study consisted of cDNA or gDNA derived from T cells, B-cell-depleted T cells, or PBMCs. Deeply sampled blood TCRbeta repertoires from subjects exposed to, actively infected with, or recovered from COVID-19 were included in the dataset. A freely available public database, intended as a resource for researchers studying the immune response to SARS-CoV-2, is where the repertoires were released. The samples were drawn from two sources: the first 160 participants of the ongoing ImmuneRACE study, and fewer than 1,500 subjects contributed by 6 global collaborators. Nearly every sample came with metadata listing a de-identified subject ID, COVID-19 status, age in years and sex. Where HLA class I and class II types were available, the types were taken from metadata supplied by the sample provider, not from assay-based typing. Broad study findings and their caveats: The quantity of clinical and demographic metadata differed by source and by participant and was supplied without curation.

Whole blood was collected in K2EDTA tubes by collaborating institutions according to the institutions' own protocols. Collaborator samples were shipped for TCRbeta analysis as frozen whole blood, isolated PBMCs, or DNA extracted from either sample type. This clone has just a few counts. Which antigen it targets is not known. Base qualities are not at hand, and no much larger clone is one base apart. The immunoSEQ Assay, a bias-controlled multiplex PCR, was used to amplify TCRbeta CDR3 regions from genomic DNA. Under the source paper's analysis protocol: The number of nucleated cells in each sample was estimated by amplification of reference gene primers within the assay. To quantify the absolute abundance of each unique TCRbeta CDR3 rearrangement, sequence reads were collapsed and filtered. For each sample, productive Simpson clonality was calculated by taking the square root of Simpson's diversity index across productive rearrangements. The immuneACCESS repertoire file appears here via TCRdb, limited to in-frame rearrangements. These files lack a portion of the clones; in checked studies, under half of the deficit traces to unresolved V genes, and the cause of the others is not known. The V and J calls and clone size come from that table; D and trimming were worked out from the DNA. Here the sample has around 130,000 clones; approximately 80% occur a single time. The top ten constitute 4% to 5.5% of the sample.

Taken from the germline V gene (reference sequence), the CDR1 and CDR2 loops are SEHNR and FQNEAQ. Taken from cysteine to phenylalanine, the CDR3 has 16 residues. Only the CDR3 portion is preserved as DNA: 48 bases, with reading frame beginning at the first base. V gives up 2 bases and J gives up 3 bases, and the segment between their germline ends measures 16 bases. The rearranged segments are TRBV7-9 and TRBJ1-2; possibly the D gene is TRBD1, per 6 matching bases. Sequencing used peripheral blood. The clonotype originates from a woman in her 70s with acute or convalescent COVID-19. The DNA sequence is as follows: TGTGCCAGCAGCTTATACTTACCCAGGGGTGACTATGGCTACACCTTC. The translation is CASSLYLPRGDYGYTF.